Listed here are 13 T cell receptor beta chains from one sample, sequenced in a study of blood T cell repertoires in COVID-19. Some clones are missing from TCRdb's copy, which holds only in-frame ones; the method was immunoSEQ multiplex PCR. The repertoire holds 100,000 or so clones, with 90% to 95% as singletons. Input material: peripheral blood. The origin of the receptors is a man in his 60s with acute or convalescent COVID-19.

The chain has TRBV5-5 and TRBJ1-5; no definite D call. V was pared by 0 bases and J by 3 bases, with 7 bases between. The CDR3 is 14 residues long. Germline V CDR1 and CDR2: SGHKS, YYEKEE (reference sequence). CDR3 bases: TGTGCCAGCAGCTTGGCGGTGTTCAATCAGCCCCAGCATTTT. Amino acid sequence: CASSLAVFNQPQHF.

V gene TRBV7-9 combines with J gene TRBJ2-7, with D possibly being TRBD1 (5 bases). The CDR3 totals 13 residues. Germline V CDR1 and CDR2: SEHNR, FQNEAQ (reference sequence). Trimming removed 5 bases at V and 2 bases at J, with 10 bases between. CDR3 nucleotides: TGTGCCAGCAGCAGTTCAGGGACCTACGAGCAGTACTTC. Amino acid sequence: CASSSSGTYEQYF.

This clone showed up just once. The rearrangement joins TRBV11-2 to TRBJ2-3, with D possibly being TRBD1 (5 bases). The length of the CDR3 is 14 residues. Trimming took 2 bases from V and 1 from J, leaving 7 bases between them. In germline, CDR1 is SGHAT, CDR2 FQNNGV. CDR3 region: CASSLIGGTDTQYF. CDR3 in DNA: TGTGCCAGCAGCTTAATAGGGGGCACAGATACGCAGTATTTT.

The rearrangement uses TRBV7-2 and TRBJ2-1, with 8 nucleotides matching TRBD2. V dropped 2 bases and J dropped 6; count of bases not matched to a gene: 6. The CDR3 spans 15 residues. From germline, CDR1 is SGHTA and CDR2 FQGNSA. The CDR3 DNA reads TGTGCCAGCAGCTTAATGGCGGGAGGTTTCAATGAGCAGTTCTTC. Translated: CASSLMAGGFNEQFF.

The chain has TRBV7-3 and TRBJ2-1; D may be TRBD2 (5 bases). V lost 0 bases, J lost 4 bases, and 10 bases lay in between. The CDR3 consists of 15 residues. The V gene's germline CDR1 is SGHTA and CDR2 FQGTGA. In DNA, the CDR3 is TGTGCCAGCAGCTTAACACGGGGTCTGTACAATGAGCAGTTCTTC. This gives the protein CASSLTRGLYNEQFF.

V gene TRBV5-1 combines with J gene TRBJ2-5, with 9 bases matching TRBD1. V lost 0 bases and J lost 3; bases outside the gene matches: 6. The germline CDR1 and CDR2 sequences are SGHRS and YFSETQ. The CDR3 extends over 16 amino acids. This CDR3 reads CASSLAMGTGKETQYF. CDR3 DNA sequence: TGCGCCAGCAGCTTGGCCATGGGGACAGGGAAAGAGACCCAGTACTTC.

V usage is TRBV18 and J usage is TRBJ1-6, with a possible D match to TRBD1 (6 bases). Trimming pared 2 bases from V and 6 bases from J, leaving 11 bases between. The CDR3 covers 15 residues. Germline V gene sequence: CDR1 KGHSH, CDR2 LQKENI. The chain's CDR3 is CASSPGGRSNSPLHF. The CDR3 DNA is TGTGCCAGCTCACCAGGGGGCCGTAGTAATTCACCCCTCCACTTT.

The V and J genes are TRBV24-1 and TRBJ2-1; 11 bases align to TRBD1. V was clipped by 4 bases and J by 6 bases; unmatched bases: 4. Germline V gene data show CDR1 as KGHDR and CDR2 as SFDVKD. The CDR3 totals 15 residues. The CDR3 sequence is CATSEPGQGVNEQFF. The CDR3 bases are TGTGCCACCAGTGAGCCGGGACAGGGGGTCAATGAGCAGTTCTTC.

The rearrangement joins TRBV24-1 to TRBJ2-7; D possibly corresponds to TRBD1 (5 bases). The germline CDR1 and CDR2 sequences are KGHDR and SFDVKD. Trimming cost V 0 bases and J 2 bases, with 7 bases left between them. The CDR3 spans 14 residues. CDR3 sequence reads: CATSDLETAYEQYV. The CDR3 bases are TGTGCCACCAGTGATTTGGAGACAGCCTACGAGCAGTACGTC.

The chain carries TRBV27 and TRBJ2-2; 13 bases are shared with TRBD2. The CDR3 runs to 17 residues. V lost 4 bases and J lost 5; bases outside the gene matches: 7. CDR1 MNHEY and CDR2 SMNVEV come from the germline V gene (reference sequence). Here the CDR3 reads CASSSSLAGGPTGELFF. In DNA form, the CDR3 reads TGTGCCAGCAGTTCGTCACTAGCGGGAGGGCCGACCGGGGAGCTGTTTTTT.

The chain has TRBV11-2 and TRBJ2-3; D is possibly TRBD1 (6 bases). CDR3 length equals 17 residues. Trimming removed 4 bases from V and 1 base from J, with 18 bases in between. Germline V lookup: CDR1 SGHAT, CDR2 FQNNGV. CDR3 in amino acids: CASSSTGSGHRTDTQYF. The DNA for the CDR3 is TGTGCCAGCAGCTCAACGGGGTCGGGACACCGCACAGATACGCAGTATTTT.

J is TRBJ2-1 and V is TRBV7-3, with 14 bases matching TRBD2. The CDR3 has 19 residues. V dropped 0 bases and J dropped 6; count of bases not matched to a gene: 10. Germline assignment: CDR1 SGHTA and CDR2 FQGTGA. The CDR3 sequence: CASSLTGLAGVNGTNEQFF. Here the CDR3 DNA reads TGTGCCAGCAGCTTAACGGGACTAGCGGGGGTCAATGGTACCAATGAGCAGTTCTTC. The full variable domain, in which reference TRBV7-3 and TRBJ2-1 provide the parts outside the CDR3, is GAGVSQTPSNKVTEKGKYVELRCDPISGHTALYWYRQSLGQGPEFLIYFQGTGAADDSGLPNDRFFAVRPEGSVSTLKIQRTERGDSAVYLCASSLTGLAGVNGTNEQFFGPGTRLTVL.

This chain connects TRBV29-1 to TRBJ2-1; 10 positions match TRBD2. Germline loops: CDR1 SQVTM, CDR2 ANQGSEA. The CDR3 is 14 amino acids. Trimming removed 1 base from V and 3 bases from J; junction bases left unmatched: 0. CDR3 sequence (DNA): TGCAGCGTTGAAGTAGCGGGAGGCTACAATGAGCAGTTCTTC. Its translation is CSVEVAGGYNEQFF.